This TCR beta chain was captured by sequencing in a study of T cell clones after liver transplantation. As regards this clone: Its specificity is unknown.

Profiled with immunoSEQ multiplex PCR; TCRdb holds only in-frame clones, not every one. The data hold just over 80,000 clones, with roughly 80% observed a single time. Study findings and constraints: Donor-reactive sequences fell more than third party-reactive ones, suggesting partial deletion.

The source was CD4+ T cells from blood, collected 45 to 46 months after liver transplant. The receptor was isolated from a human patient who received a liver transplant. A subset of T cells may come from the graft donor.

The CDR3 DNA reads as TGTGCCAGTTGTTACTCGGGAAACCCCTATGGCTACACCTTC. This sequence encodes CASCYSGNPYGYTF. The chain carries TRBV28 and TRBJ1-2; D is ambiguous. This CDR3 comprises 14 residues. CDR1 is MDHEN and CDR2 is SYDVKM in the germline V gene. V lost 9 bases and J 4 bases, leaving 18 bases between the germline ends.